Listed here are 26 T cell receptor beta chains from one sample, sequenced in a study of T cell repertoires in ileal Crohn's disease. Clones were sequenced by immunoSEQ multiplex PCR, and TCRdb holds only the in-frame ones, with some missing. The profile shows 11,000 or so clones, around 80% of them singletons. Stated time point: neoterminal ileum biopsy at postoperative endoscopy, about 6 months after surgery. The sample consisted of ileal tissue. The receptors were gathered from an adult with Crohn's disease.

CDR3 sequence: CASSFRGNTGELFF. The CDR3, as DNA: TGTGCCAGCAGCTTCCGAGGGAACACCGGGGAGCTGTTTTTT. The V and J genes are TRBV6-1 and TRBJ2-2; D gene ambiguous. CDR1 and CDR2 (germline): MNHNS, SASEGT. The V gene lost 6 bases and the J gene lost 1 base, with 9 bases spanning the gap. This CDR3 contains 14 residues.

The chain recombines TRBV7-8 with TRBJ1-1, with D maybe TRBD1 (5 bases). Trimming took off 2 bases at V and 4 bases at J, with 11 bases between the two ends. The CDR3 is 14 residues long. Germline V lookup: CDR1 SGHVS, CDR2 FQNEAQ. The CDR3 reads CASSLWGRGTEAFF. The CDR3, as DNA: TGTGCCAGCAGCTTATGGGGGAGGGGCACTGAAGCTTTCTTT.

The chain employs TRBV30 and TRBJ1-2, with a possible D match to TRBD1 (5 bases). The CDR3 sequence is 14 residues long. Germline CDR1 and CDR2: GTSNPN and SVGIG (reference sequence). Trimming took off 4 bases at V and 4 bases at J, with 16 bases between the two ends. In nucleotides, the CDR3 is TGTGCCTGGACCTTGAGGCAGGGAGGCTATGGCTACACCTTC. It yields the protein CAWTLRQGGYGYTF.

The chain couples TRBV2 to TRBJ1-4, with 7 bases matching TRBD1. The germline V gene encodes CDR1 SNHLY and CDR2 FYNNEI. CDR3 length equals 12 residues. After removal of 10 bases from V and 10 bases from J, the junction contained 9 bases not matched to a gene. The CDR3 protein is CATDRQGGKLFF. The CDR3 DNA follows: TGTGCCACCGATAGACAGGGAGGAAAACTGTTTTTT.

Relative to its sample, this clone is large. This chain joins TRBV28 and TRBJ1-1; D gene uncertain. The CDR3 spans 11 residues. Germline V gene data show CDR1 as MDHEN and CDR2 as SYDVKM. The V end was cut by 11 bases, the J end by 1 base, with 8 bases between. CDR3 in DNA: TGTGCCGGGCGGGGGAACACTGAAGCTTTCTTT. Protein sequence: CAGRGNTEAFF.

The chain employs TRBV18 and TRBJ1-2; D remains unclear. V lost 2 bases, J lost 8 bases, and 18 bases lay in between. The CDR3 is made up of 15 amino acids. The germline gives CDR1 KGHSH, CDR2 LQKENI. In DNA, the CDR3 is TGTGCCAGCTCACCAACCGGACTCACAGTGGGAGGCTACACCTTC. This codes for CASSPTGLTVGGYTF.

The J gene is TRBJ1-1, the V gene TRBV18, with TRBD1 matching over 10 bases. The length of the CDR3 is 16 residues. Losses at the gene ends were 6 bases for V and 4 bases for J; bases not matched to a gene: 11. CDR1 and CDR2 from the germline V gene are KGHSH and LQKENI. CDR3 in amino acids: CASSQTRDRGGTEAFF. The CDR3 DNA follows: TGTGCCAGCTCCCAGACCCGGGACAGGGGAGGCACTGAAGCTTTCTTT.

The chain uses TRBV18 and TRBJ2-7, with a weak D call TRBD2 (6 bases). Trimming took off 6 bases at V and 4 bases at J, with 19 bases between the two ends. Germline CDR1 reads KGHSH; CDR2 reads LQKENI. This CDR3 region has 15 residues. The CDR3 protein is CASSPGRGQGYEQYF. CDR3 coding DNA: TGTGCCAGCTCGCCTGGGCGGGGCCAAGGATACGAGCAGTACTTC.

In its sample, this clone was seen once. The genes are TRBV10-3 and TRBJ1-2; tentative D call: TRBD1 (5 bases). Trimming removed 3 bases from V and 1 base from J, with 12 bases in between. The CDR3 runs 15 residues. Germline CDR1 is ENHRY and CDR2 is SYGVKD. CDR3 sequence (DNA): TGTGCCATCAGTGAAGCAGGGCCCCTTAACTATGGCTACACCTTC. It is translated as CAISEAGPLNYGYTF.

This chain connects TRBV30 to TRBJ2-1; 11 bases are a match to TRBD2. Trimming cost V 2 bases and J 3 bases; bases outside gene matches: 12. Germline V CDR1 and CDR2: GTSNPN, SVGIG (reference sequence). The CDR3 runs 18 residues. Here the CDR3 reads CAWSTKGLAAGYYNEQFF. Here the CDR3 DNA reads TGTGCCTGGAGTACGAAGGGACTAGCGGCCGGGTACTACAATGAGCAGTTCTTC.

CDR3 protein: CASSVRDRKTEAFF. The CDR3 DNA reads TGTGCCAGCAGCGTCCGGGACAGAAAAACTGAAGCTTTCTTT. The chain links TRBV5-8 to TRBJ1-1; 7 bases are a match to TRBD1. Germline CDR1 is SGHTS and CDR2 is YDEGEE. This CDR3 region has 14 residues. The trim removed 4 bases at V and 5 bases at J, leaving 8 bases unmatched. The whole variable domain, remainder taken from reference TRBV5-8 and TRBJ1-1, is EAGVTQSPTHLIKTRGQQATLRCSPISGHTSVYWYQQALGLGLQFLLWYDEGEERNRGNFPPRFSGRQFPNYSSELNVNALELEDSALYLCASSVRDRKTEAFFGQGTRLTVV.

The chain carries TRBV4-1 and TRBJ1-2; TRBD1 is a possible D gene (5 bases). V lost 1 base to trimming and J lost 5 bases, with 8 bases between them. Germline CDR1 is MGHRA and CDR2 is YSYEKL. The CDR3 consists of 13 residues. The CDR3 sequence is CASSQGQGYGYTF. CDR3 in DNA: TGCGCCAGCAGCCAAGGGCAGGGATATGGCTACACCTTC.

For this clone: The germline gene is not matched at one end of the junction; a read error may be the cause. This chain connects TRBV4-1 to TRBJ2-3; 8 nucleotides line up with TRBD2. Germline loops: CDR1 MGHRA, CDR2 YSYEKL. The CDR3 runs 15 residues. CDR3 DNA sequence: TGCGCCAGCAGCCAAGAAGGGACTAGTACAGCTACGCAGTATTTT. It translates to CASSQEGTSTATQYF.

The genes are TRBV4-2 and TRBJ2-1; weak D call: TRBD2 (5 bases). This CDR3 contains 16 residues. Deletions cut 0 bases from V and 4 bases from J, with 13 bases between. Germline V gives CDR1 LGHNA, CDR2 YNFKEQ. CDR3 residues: CASSQDYSTTYNEQFF. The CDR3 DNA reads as TGTGCCAGCAGCCAAGACTATTCGACTACTTACAATGAGCAGTTCTTC.

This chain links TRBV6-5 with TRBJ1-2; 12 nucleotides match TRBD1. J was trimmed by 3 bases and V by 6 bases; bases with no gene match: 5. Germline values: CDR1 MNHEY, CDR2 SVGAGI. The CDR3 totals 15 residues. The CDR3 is CASRAGQGADYGYTF. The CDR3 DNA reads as TGTGCCAGCAGGGCGGGACAGGGGGCCGACTATGGCTACACCTTC.

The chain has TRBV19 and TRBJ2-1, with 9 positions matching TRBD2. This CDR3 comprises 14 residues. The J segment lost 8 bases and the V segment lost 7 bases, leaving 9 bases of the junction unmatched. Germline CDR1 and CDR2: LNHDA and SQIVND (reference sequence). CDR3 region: CASTTGASGDEQFF. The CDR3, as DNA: TGTGCCAGTACCACGGGGGCTAGCGGGGATGAGCAGTTCTTC.

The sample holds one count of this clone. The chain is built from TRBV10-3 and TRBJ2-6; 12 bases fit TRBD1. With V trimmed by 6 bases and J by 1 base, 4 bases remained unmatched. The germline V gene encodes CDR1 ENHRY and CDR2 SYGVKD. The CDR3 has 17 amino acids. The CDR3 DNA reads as TGTGCCATCAGACCGGGACAGGGGGCTTCTGGGGCCAACGTCCTGACTTTC. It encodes CAIRPGQGASGANVLTF.

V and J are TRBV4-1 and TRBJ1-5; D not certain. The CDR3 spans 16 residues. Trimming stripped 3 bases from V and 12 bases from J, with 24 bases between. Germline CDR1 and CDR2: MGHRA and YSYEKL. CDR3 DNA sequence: TGCGCCAGCAGCCATTCCCTGGGCAGGTCCGGAGGGCTCCAGCATTTT. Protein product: CASSHSLGRSGGLQHF.

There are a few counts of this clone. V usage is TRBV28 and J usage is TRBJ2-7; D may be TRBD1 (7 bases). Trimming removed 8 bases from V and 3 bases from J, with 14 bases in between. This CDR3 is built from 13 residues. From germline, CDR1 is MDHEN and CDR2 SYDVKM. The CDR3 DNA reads TGTGCCAGCGGTCGGGGGACAGTCTACGAGCAGTACTTC. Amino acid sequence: CASGRGTVYEQYF.

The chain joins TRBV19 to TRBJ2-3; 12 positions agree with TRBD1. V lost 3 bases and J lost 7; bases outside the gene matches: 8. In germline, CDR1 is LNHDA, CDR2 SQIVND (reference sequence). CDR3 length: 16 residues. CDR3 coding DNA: TGTGCCAGTAGTATGGGGACAGGGGGCGCGGTTAATACGCAGTATTTT. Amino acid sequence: CASSMGTGGAVNTQYF.

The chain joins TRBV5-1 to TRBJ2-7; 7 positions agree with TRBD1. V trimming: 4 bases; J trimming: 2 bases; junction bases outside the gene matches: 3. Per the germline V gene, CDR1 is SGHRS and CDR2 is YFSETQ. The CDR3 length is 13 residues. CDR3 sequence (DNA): TGCGCCAGCAGCCCGGGACAGACCTACGAGCAGTACTTC. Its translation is CASSPGQTYEQYF.

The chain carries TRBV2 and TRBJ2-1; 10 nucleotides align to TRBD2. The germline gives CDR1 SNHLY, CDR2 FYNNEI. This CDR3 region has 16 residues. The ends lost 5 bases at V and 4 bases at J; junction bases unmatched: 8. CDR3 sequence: CASSRTGTSVYNEQFF. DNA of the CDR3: TGTGCCAGCAGTAGGACGGGGACTAGCGTATACAATGAGCAGTTCTTC.

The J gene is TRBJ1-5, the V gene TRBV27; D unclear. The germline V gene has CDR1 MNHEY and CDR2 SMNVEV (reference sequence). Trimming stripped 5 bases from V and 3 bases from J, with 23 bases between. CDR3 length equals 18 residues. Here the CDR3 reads CASSPAYARGGPNQPQHF. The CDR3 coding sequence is TGTGCCAGCAGTCCTGCTTACGCTCGGGGAGGCCCCAATCAGCCCCAGCATTTT.

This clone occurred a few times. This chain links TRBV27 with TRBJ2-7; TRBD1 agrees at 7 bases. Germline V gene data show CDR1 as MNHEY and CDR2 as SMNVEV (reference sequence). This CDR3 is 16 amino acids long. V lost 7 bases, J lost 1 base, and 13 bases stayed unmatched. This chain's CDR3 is CASTLSGQRPSYEQYF. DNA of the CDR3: TGTGCCAGCACCTTGTCGGGACAGAGGCCTTCCTACGAGCAGTACTTC.

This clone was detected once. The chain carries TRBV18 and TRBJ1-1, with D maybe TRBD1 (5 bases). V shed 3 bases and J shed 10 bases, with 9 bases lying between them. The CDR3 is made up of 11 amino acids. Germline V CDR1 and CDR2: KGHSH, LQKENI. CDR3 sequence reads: CASSPGGVAFF. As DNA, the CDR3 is TGTGCCAGCTCACCTGGGGGGGTAGCTTTCTTT. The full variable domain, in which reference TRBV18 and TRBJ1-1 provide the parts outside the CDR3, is NAGVMQNPRHLVRRRGQEARLRCSPMKGHSHVYWYRQLPEEGLKFMVYLQKENIIDESGMPKERFSAEFPKEGPSILRIQQVVRGDSAAYFCASSPGGVAFFGQGTRLTVV.

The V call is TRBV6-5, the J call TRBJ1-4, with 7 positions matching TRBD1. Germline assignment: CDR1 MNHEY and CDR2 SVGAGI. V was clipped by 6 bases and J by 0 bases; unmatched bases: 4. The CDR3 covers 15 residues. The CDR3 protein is CASSADRATNEKLFF. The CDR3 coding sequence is TGTGCCAGCAGCGCTGACAGGGCAACTAATGAAAAACTGTTTTTT.